This T cell receptor (beta chain) was obtained from a study of cytomegalovirus exposure and HLA in healthy donors. Study findings and constraints: A few CMV-associated chains proved CMV antigen-specific in vitro. For cytomegalovirus status, the classifier reportedly gave diagnoses with high specificity and sensitivity. A list of roughly 160 TCR beta chains associated with cytomegalovirus was given. The majority of TCR sequences were rare, yet some public TCRs appeared in many donors.

Germline CDR1 is MNHNY and CDR2 is SVGAGI (reference sequence). The V gene end was trimmed by 8 bases and the J gene end by 4 bases; junction bases not matched to a gene: 11. The CDR3 is 15 amino acids. The protocol was immunoSEQ multiplex PCR, while the TCRdb copy is restricted to in-frame clones and leaves out a portion. The table shows about 150,000 clones, with 86% occurring only once. Notes on this clone: Its cognate antigen is unknown.

This receptor was obtained from a young man in good health and CMV-seropositive. The rearrangement joins TRBV6-6 to TRBJ2-7, with 10 bases fitting TRBD1. Sequenced: PBMCs. CDR3 nucleotide sequence: TGTGCCAGCTCAGACCGGGACAGGGGTTGGTACGAGCAGTACTTC. Translation: CASSDRDRGWYEQYF.